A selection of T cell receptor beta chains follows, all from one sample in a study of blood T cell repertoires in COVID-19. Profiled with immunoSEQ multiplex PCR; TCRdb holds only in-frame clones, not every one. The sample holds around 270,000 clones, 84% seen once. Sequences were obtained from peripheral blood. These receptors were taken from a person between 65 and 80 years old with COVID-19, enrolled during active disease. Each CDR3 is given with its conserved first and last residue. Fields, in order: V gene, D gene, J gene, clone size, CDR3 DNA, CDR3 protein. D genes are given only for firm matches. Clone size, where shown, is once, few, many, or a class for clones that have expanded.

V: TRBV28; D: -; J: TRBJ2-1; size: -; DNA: TGTGCCAGCAGTTTTACAAACGCGGGCGTGCTACCCTACAATGAGCAGTTCTTC; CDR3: CASSFTNAGVLPYNEQFF
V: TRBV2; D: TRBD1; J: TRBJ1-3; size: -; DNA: TGTGCCAGCAGCAGACAGGGAGGATCTGGAAACACCATATATTTT; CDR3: CASSRQGGSGNTIYF
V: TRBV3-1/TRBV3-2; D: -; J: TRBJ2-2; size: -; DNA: TGTGCCAGCAGCCAAGATCCCCGCAGGTTTCAGATCGGGGAGCTGTTTTTT; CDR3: CASSQDPRRFQIGELFF
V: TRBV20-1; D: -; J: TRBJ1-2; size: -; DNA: TGCAGTGCTAGATTACTGAATGGCTACACCTTC; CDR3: CSARLLNGYTF
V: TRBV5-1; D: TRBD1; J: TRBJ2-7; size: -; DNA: TGCGCCAGCAGCTTGGGACAGGGACGCAGCGAGCAGTACTTC; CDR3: CASSLGQGRSEQYF
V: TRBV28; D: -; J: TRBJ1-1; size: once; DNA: TGTGCCAGCAGTTTAGGACAGTTTGAAGCTTTCTTT; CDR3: CASSLGQFEAFF
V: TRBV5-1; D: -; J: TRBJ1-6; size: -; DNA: TGCGCCAGCAGCTTCTCGACAGCGGGTAATTCACCCCTCCACTTT; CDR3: CASSFSTAGNSPLHF
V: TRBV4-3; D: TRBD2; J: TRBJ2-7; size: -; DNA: TGCGCCAGCAGCCAGGGGACTAGCGGGAGTTTAGGGTTAGTGTCCGAGCAGTACTTC; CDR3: CASSQGTSGSLGLVSEQYF
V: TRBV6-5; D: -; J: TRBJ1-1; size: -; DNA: TGTGCCAGCAGTTACTCGATGGCAGTGAACACTGAAGCTTTCTTT; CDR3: CASSYSMAVNTEAFF
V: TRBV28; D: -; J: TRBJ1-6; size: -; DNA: TGTGCCAGCAGCCGCCAGTCCTATAATTCACCCCTCCACTTT; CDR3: CASSRQSYNSPLHF
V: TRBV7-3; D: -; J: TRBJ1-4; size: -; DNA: TGTGCCAGCAGCTTAATCCCGGACGGGGATGAAAAACTGTTTTTT; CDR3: CASSLIPDGDEKLFF
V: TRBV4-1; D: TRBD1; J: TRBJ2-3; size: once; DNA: TGCGCCAGCAGCCAAGAAGGGGGCAGGGGTACAGATACGCAGTATTTT; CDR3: CASSQEGGRGTDTQYF
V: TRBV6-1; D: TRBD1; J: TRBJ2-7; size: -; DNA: TGTGCCAGCAGTGAGCGACAGGGGGCCTACGAGCAGTACTTC; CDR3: CASSERQGAYEQYF